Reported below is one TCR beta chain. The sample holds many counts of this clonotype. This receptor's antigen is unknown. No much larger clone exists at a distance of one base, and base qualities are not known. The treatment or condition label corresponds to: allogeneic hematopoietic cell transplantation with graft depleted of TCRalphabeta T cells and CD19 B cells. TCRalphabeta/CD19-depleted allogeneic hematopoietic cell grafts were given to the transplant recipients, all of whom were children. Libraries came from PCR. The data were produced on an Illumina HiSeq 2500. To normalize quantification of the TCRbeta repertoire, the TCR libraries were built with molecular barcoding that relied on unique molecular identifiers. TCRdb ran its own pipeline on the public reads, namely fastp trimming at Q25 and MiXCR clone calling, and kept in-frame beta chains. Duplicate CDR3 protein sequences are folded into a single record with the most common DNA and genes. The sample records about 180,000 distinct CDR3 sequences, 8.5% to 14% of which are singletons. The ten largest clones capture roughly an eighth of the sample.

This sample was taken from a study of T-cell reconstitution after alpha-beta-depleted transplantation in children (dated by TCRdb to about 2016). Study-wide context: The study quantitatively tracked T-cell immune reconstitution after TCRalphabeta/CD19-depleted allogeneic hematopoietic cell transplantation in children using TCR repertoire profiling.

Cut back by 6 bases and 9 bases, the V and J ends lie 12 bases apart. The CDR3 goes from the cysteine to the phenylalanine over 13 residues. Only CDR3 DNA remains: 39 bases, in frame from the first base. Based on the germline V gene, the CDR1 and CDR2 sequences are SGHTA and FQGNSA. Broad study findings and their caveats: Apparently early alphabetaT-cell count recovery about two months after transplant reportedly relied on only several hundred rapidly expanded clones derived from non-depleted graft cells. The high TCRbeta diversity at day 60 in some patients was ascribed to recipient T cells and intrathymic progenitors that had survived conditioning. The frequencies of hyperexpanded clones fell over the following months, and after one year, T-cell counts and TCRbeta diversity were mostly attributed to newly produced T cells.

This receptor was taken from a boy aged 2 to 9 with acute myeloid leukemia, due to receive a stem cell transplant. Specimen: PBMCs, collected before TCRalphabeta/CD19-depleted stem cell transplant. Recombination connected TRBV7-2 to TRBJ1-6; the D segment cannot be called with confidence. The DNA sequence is TGTGCCAGCAGAGTACGTTCGGGTTCACCCCTCCACTTT. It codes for CASRVRSGSPLHF. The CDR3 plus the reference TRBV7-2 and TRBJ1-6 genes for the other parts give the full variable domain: GAGVSQSPSNKVTEKGKDVELRCDPISGHTALYWYRQSLGQGLEFLIYFQGNSAPDKSGLPSDRFSAERTGGSVSTLTIQRTQQEDSAVYLCASRVRSGSPLHFGNGTRLTVT.